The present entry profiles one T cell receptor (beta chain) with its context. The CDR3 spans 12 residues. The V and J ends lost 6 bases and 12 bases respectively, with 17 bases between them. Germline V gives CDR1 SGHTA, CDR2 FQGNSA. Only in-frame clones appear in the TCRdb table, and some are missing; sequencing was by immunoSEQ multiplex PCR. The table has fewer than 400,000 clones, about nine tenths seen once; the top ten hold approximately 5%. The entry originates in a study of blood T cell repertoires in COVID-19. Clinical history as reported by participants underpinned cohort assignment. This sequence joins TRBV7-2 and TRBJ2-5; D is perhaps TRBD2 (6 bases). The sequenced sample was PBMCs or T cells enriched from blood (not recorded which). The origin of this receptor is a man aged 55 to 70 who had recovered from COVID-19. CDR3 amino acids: CASSARGGEKYF. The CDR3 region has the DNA TGTGCCAGCAGTGCCCGCGGCGGGGAAAAGTACTTC.